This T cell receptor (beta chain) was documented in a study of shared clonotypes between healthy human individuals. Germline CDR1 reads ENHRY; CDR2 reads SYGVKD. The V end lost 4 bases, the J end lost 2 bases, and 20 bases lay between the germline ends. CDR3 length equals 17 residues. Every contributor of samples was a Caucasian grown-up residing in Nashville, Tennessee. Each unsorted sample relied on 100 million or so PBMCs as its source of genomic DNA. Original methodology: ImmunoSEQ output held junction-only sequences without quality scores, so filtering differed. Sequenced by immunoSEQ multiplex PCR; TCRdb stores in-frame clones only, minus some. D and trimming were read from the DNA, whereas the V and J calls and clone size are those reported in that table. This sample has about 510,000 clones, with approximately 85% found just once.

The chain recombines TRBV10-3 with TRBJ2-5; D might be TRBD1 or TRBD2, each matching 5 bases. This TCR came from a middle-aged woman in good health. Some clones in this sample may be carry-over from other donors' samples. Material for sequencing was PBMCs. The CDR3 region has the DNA TGTGCCATCAGTGGGGGATTGGGGACGGGCTATCAAGAGACCCAGTACTTC. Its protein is CAISGGLGTGYQETQYF.